These 5 T cell receptor beta chains were sequenced from one sample in a study of CD8 T cells in Susac syndrome. Reverse transcription of about 0.45 to 1 ug RNA was carried out with random hexamers. TCRdb independently ran MiXCR on the immunoSEQ multiplex PCR reads; one entry per CDR3 protein. The sample records about 200,000 distinct CDR3 sequences, more than 85% being singletons. Sequences were obtained from CD8+ T cells from PBMCs. The receptor set was obtained from a human donor with multiple sclerosis.

The V and J genes are TRBV9 and TRBJ2-1; D is possibly TRBD2 (6 bases). From germline, CDR1 is SGDLS and CDR2 YYNGEE. This CDR3 has 16 amino acids. The V gene lost 0 bases and the J gene lost 4 bases, with 14 bases spanning the gap. CDR3 in amino acids: CASSVVGSGRYNEQFF. As DNA, the CDR3 is TGTGCCAGCAGCGTAGTAGGTAGCGGAAGATACAATGAGCAGTTCTTC.

The CDR3: CASSDSGGAREQFF. For the CDR3, the DNA is TGTGCCAGCAGCGATAGCGGGGGGGCTCGGGAGCAGTTCTTC. This sequence joins TRBV13 and TRBJ2-1; the match to TRBD2 covers 11 bases. Germline V gene lookup returns CDR1 PRHDT and CDR2 FYEKMQ (reference sequence). CDR3 length equals 14 residues. Trimming removed 5 bases from V and 10 bases from J; junction bases left unmatched: 7. Variable domain in full (rest from reference TRBV13 and TRBJ2-1): AAGVIQSPRHLIKEKRETATLKCYPIPRHDTVYWYQQGPGQDPQFLISFYEKMQSDKGSIPDRFSAQQFSDYHSELNMSSLELGDSALYFCASSDSGGAREQFFGPGTRLTVL.

This clonotype was recorded once. Here the CDR3 reads CSASSSTEQYF. The CDR3 nucleotides are TGCAGTGCTAGCAGCAGTACCGAGCAGTACTTC. J is TRBJ2-7 and V is TRBV20-1, with D hard to call. Trimming shortened V by 3 bases and J by 6 bases, and 9 bases separated the two germline ends. The V gene's germline CDR1 is DFQATT and CDR2 SNEGSKA (reference sequence). This CDR3 is 11 amino acids long.

The chain employs TRBV4-3 and TRBJ2-5; D may match TRBD1 or TRBD2 (5 bases each). Germline V gene data show CDR1 as LGHNA and CDR2 as YSLEER. The CDR3 runs 19 residues. Trimming removed 1 base from V and 2 bases from J, with 23 bases in between. CDR3: CASSQGSGTSGVGQETQYF. In nucleotides, the CDR3 is TGCGCCAGCAGCCAAGGGTCCGGGACGAGTGGTGTAGGACAAGAGACCCAGTACTTC.

This clonotype was counted only a few times. The V call is TRBV20-1, the J call TRBJ2-7; 8 bases match TRBD1. The CDR3 contains 15 residues. CDR1 is DFQATT, CDR2 SNEGSKA, per germline (reference sequence). The J segment lost 3 bases and the V segment lost 1 base, leaving 8 bases of the junction unmatched. This CDR3 reads CSARATWTGHYEQYF. CDR3 nucleotide sequence: TGCAGTGCTAGAGCTACTTGGACAGGGCACTACGAGCAGTACTTC.